A selection of T cell receptor beta chains follows, all from one sample in a study of metastatic and nonmetastatic thyroid tumors. From the PCR reads, TCRdb re-called clones with MiXCR. The repertoire holds around 40,000 clones, with roughly 12% as singletons. The sequenced material came from blood. The receptor source for this set is a female donor with papillary thyroid cancer or a benign thyroid nodule (not recorded which). Some clones in this sample may be carry-over from other donors' samples. Each CDR3 is given with its conserved first and last residue. A D gene is named only where the DNA matches it firmly. Where a row states a size, it is once, few, many or the class of an expanded clone; other rows omit it.

J: TRBJ1-5
size: many
V: TRBV28
length: 12
D: .
CDR3: CASSFSGQPQHF
DNA: TGTGCCAGCAGTTTCTCGGGACAGCCCCAGCATTTT

J: TRBJ2-5
size: many
V: TRBV6-5
length: 14
D: .
CDR3: CASSYIGAGETQYF
DNA: TGTGCCAGCAGTTACATAGGGGCGGGAGAGACCCAGTACTTC

J: TRBJ1-6
size: .
V: TRBV12-3/TRBV12-4
length: 14
D: TRBD1
CDR3: CASSKEGAGSPLHF
DNA: TGTGCCAGCAGCAAGGAGGGGGCCGGGTCACCCCTCCACTTT

J: TRBJ2-2
size: .
V: TRBV24-1
length: 19
D: TRBD2
CDR3: CATSDAGLAGVGVPGELFF
DNA: TGTGCCACCAGTGATGCGGGACTAGCGGGAGTTGGGGTTCCCGGGGAGCTGTTTTTT

J: TRBJ2-1
size: many
V: TRBV6-1
length: 15
D: .
CDR3: CASNPGRPTMDEQFF
DNA: TGTGCCAGCAATCCCGGGAGACCCACCATGGATGAGCAGTTCTTC

J: TRBJ2-7
size: many
V: TRBV4-1
length: 15
D: .
CDR3: CASSQDIARTYEQYF
DNA: TGCGCCAGCAGCCAAGATATAGCACGCACCTACGAGCAGTACTTC

J: TRBJ2-3
size: once
V: TRBV19
length: 15
D: TRBD1
CDR3: CASILPGRGGGTQYF
DNA: TGTGCTAGTATTCTACCGGGCCGAGGGGGCGGTACGCAGTATTTT

J: TRBJ1-2
size: many
V: TRBV30
length: 13
D: .
CDR3: CAWSQDSVVGYTF
DNA: TGTGCCTGGAGTCAGGACAGTGTCGTTGGCTACACCTTC

J: TRBJ1-2
size: few
V: TRBV6-8
length: 12
D: .
CDR3: CAINRVNYGYTF
DNA: TGTGCCATCAACAGGGTGAACTATGGTTACACCTTC

J: TRBJ2-7
size: .
V: TRBV6-1
length: 14
D: .
CDR3: CASTAATTYYEQYF
DNA: TGTGCCAGCACGGCAGCCACTACTTACTACGAGCAGTACTTC

J: TRBJ2-5
size: many
V: TRBV10-1
length: 15
D: .
CDR3: CASSGARTAQETQYF
DNA: TGCGCCAGCAGTGGAGCTCGGACGGCCCAAGAGACCCAGTACTTC

J: TRBJ1-1
size: many
V: TRBV2
length: 13
D: .
CDR3: CASRKTGNTEAFF
DNA: TGTGCCAGCAGGAAAACGGGGAACACTGAAGCTTTCTTT

J: TRBJ1-3
size: many
V: TRBV29-1
length: 14
D: TRBD1
CDR3: CSVEKGAGGNTIYF
DNA: TGCAGCGTTGAAAAGGGGGCTGGAGGAAACACCATATATTTT

J: TRBJ2-7
size: few
V: TRBV15
length: 12
D: TRBD2
CDR3: CATGGDSYEQYF
DNA: TGTGCCACCGGGGGGGACTCCTACGAGCAGTACTTC

J: TRBJ2-1
size: many
V: TRBV19
length: 16
D: TRBD2
CDR3: CASSPGTSGRALEQFF
DNA: TGTGCCAGTAGTCCTGGGACTAGCGGGAGGGCCTTGGAGCAGTTCTTC

J: TRBJ1-3
size: medium-sized
V: TRBV28
length: 14
D: .
CDR3: CASIQGSSGNTIYF
DNA: TGTGCCAGCATTCAGGGGAGCTCTGGAAACACCATATATTTT

J: TRBJ2-6
size: many
V: TRBV5-5
length: 15
D: .
CDR3: CASSRRFSGANVLTF
DNA: TGTGCCAGCAGCCGACGGTTCTCTGGGGCCAACGTCCTGACTTTC

J: TRBJ1-5
size: many
V: TRBV7-8
length: 13
D: TRBD1
CDR3: CASVQDRGQPQHF
DNA: TGTGCCAGCGTACAGGACAGGGGACAGCCCCAGCATTTT